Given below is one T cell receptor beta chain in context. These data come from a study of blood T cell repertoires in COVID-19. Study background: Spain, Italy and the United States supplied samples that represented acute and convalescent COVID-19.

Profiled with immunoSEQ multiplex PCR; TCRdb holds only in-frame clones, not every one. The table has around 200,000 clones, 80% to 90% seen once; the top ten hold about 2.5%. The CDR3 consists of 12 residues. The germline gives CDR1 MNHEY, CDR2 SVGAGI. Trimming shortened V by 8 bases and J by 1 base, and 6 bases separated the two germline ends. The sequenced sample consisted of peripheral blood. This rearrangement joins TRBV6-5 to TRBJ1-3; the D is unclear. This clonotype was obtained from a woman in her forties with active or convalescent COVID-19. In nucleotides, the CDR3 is TGTGCCAGCTCGGGTTCTGGAAACACCATATATTTT. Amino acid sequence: CASSGSGNTIYF.